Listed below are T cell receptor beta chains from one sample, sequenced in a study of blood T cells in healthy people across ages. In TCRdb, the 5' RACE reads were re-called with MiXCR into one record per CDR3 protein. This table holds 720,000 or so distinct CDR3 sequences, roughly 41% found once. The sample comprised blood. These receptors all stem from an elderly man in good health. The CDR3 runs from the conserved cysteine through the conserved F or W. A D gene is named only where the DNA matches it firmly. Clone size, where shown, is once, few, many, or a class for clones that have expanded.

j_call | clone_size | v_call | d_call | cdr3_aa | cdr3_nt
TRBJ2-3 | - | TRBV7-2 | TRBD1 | CASTPTGATDTQYF | TGTGCCAGCACCCCGACAGGGGCGACAGATACGCAGTATTTT
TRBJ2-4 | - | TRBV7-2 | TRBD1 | CASSPEQGLAKDIQYF | TGTGCCAGCAGCCCAGAACAGGGGCTAGCCAAAGACATTCAGTACTTC
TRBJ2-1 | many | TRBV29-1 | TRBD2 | CSVAWRGARNEQFF | TGCAGCGTTGCATGGCGGGGGGCCCGCAATGAGCAGTTCTTC
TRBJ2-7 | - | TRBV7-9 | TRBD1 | CASSPGTGIENEQYF | TGTGCCAGCAGCCCCGGGACAGGGATAGAGAACGAGCAGTACTTC
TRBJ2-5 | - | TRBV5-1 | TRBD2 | CASSLTGTSGETQYF | TGCGCCAGCAGCTTGACCGGGACTAGTGGAGAGACCCAGTACTTC
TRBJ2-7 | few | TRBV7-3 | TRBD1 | CASSPSGQAYEQYF | TGTGCCAGCAGCCCTTCGGGACAGGCGTACGAGCAGTACTTC
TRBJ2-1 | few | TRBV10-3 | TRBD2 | CAIRPAGVQPNYNEQFF | TGTGCCATCAGACCAGCGGGAGTTCAACCCAATTACAATGAGCAGTTCTTC
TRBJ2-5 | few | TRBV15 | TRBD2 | CATSDPLLGSGQYF | TGTGCCACCAGCGACCCGTTACTTGGTAGCGGGCAGTACTTC
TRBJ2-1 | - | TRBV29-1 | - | CSALQGGLSYNEQFF | TGCAGCGCCCTCCAGGGGGGTCTCTCCTACAATGAGCAGTTCTTC
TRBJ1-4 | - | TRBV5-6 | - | CASSLQGTTGEKLFF | TGTGCCAGCAGCTTGCAGGGGACCACGGGCGAAAAACTGTTTTTT
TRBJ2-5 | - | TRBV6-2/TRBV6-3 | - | CASTPEGTVETQYF | TGTGCCAGCACCCCAGAGGGGACGGTAGAGACCCAGTACTTC
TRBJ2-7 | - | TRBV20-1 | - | CSALVSYEQYF | TGCAGTGCTTTAGTATCCTACGAGCAGTACTTC
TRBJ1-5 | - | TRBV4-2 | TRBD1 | CASSKIPGQGVNQPQHF | TGTGCCAGCAGCAAGATACCGGGACAGGGTGTGAATCAGCCCCAGCATTTT
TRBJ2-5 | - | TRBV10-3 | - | CAISESGFQEETQYF | TGTGCCATCAGTGAGTCAGGGTTCCAAGAAGAGACCCAGTACTTC
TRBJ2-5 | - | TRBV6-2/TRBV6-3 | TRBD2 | CASSYSPLAGGPQETQYF | TGTGCCAGCAGTTACTCTCCCCTAGCGGGGGGACCGCAAGAGACCCAGTACTTC
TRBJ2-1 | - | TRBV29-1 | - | CSVDSNHEQFF | TGCAGCGTCGATAGCAACCATGAGCAGTTCTTC
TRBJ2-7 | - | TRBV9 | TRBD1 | CASSLRDSPTYEQYF | TGTGCCAGCAGCCTCCGGGACAGCCCTACCTACGAGCAGTACTTC
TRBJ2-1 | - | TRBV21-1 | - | CASSRNPGAPNNEQFF | TGTGCCAGCAGCCGTAACCCAGGGGCCCCCAACAATGAGCAGTTCTTC
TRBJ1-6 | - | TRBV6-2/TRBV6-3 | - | CAKEPGESNSPLHF | TGTGCCAAGGAACCAGGGGAGAGTAATTCACCCCTCCACTTT
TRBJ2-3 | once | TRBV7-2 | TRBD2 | CASSSERGVTDTQYF | TGTGCCAGCAGCTCAGAGCGGGGGGTCACAGATACGCAGTATTTT
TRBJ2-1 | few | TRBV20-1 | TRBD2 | CSARGETSGAYNEQFF | TGCAGTGCTAGGGGGGAGACTAGCGGGGCGTACAATGAGCAGTTCTTC
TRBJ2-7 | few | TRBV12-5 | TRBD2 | CASGLAVGGLADSYEQYF | TGTGCTAGTGGTTTGGCCGTGGGAGGACTAGCGGATTCCTACGAGCAGTACTTC
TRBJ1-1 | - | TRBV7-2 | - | CVSSRDGVGTEAFF | TGTGTCAGCAGCCGAGACGGGGTGGGCACTGAAGCTTTCTTT
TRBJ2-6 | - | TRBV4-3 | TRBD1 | CASSGTGAGANVLTF | TGCGCCAGCAGCGGAACAGGGGCTGGGGCCAACGTCCTGACTTTC
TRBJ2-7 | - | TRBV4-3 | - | CASSQETVGEQYF | TGCGCCAGCAGCCAAGAAACAGTCGGCGAGCAGTACTTC
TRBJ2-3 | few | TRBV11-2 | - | CASSFPPTPRIQGLSTDTQYF | TGTGCCAGCAGCTTCCCTCCCACACCAAGGATACAGGGTCTTAGCACAGATACGCAGTATTTT
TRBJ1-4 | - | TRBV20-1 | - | CSARRDPSAEKLFF | TGCAGTGCTAGAAGGGACCCATCTGCTGAAAAACTGTTTTTT
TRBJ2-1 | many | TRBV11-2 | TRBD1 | CASSLTGGDEQFF | TGTGCCAGCAGCCTGACAGGGGGGGATGAGCAGTTCTTC
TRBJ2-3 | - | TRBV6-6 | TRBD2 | CASGESPGLAGSDTQYF | TGTGCCAGCGGGGAAAGTCCGGGACTAGCGGGGTCGGATACGCAGTATTTT
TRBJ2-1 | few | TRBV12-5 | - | CASGPWTIEQFF | TGTGCTAGTGGTCCTTGGACAATTGAGCAGTTCTTC
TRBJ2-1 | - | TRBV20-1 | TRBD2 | CSARGGGEADYNEQFF | TGCAGTGCTAGAGGCGGGGGGGAGGCAGACTACAATGAGCAGTTCTTC
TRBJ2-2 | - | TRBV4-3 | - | CASSQDSQGGGRNTGELFF | TGCGCCAGCAGCCAAGACTCACAGGGGGGCGGGAGGAACACCGGGGAGCTGTTTTTT
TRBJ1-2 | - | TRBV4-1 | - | CASSQDVIKVGGYTF | TGCGCCAGCAGCCAAGATGTCATCAAAGTGGGGGGCTACACCTTC
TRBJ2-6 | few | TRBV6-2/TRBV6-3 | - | CAIRRSGANVLTF | TGTGCCATCAGACGCTCTGGGGCCAACGTCCTGACTTTC
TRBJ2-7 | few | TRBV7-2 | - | CASSRPGGSNEQYF | TGTGCCAGCAGCCGGCCGGGGGGCAGCAACGAGCAGTACTTC
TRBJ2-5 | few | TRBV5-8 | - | CASSWGTQYF | TGTGCCAGCTCCTGGGGGACCCAGTACTTC
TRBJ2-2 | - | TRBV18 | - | CASSPRQNTGELFF | TGTGCCAGCTCACCACGACAGAACACCGGGGAGCTGTTTTTT
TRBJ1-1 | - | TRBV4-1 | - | CASSQRNRAGGTEAFF | TGCGCCAGCAGCCAAAGGAACAGGGCGGGGGGCACTGAAGCTTTCTTT
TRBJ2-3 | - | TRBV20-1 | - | CSAILGGGTDTQYF | TGCAGTGCTATCCTGGGTGGGGGCACAGATACGCAGTATTTT
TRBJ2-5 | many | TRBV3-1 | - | CASKRGQETQYF | TGTGCCAGCAAGAGGGGACAAGAGACCCAGTACTTC
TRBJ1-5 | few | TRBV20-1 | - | CSASRRNSNQPQHF | TGCAGTGCTAGTCGAAGAAATAGCAATCAGCCCCAGCATTTT
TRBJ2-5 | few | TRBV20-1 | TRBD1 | CSATGTGAETQYF | TGCAGTGCTACCGGGACAGGGGCAGAGACCCAGTACTTC
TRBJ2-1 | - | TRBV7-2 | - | CASSPDTSSNNEQFF | TGTGCCAGCAGCCCGGACACCAGCTCCAACAATGAGCAGTTCTTC
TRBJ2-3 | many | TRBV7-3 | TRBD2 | CASSLTSGITDTQYF | TGTGCCAGCAGCTTAACTAGCGGGATCACAGATACGCAGTATTTT
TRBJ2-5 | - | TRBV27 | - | CASSTRGTALTEQYF | TGTGCCAGCAGTACGCGAGGGACGGCCTTAACTGAGCAGTACTTC
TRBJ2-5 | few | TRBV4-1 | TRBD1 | CASSPDGQGRTQYF | TGCGCCAGCAGCCCAGATGGACAGGGGAGAACCCAGTACTTC
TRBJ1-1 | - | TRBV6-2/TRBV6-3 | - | CASSLGGGHTEAFF | TGTGCCAGCAGCTTGGGGGGTGGACATACTGAAGCTTTCTTT
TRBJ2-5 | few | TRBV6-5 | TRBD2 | CASSYGRTSRYAGQETQYF | TGTGCCAGCAGTTACGGGAGGACTAGCCGCTATGCGGGCCAAGAGACCCAGTACTTC
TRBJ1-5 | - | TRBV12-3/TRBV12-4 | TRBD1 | CASRTGTGVNSNQPQHF | TGTGCCAGCAGAACCGGGACAGGAGTAAATAGCAATCAGCCCCAGCATTTT
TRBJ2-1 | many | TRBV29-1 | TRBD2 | CSVRDYSYNEQFF | TGCAGCGTAAGGGACTACTCGTACAATGAGCAGTTCTTC
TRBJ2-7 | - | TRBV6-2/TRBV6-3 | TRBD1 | CASTLMGQGYEQYF | TGTGCCAGCACCCTTATGGGACAGGGGTACGAGCAGTACTTC
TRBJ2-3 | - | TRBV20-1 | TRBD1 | CSARWAGGPDTQYF | TGCAGTGCTAGGTGGGCAGGGGGACCAGATACGCAGTATTTT